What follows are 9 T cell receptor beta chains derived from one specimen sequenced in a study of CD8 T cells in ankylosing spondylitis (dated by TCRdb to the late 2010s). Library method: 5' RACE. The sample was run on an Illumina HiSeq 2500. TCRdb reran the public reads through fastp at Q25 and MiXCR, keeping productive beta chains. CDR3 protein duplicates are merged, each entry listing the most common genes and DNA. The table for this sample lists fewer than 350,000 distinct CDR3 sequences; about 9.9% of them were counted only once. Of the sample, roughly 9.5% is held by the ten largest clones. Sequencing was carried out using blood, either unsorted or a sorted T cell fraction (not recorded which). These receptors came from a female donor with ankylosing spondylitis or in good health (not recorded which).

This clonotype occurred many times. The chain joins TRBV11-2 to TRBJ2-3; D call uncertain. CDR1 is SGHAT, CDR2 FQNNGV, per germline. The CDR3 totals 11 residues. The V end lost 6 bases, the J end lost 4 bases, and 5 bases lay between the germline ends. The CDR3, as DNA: TGTGCCAGCAGGGCCGCAGATACGCAGTATTTT. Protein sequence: CASRAADTQYF.

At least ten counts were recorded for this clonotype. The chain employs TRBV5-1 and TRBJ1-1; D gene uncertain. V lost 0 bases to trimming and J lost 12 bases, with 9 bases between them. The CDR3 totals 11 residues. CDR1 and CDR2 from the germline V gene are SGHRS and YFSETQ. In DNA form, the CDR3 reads TGCGCCAGCAGCTTGGACTCCCGAACTTTCTTT. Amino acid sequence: CASSLDSRTFF.

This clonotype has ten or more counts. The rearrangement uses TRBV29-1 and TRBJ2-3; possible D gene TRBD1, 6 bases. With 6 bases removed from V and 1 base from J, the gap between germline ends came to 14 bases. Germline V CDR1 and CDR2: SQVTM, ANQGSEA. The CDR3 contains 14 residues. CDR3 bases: TGCAGCGTGGCAGGGGTTCCGGGCACAGATACGCAGTATTTT. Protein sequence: CSVAGVPGTDTQYF.

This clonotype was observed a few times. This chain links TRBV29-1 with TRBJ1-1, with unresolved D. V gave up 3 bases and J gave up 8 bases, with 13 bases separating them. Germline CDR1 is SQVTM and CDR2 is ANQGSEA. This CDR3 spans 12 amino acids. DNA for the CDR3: TGCAGCGTTGAGGCGGGGTTCGGGGAAGCTTTCTTT. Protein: CSVEAGFGEAFF.

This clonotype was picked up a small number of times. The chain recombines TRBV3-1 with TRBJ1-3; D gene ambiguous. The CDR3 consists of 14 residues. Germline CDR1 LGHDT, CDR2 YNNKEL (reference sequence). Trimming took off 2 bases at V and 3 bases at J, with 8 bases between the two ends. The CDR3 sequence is CASSQNLFGNTIYF. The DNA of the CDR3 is TGTGCCAGCAGCCAAAACCTGTTTGGAAACACCATATATTTT.

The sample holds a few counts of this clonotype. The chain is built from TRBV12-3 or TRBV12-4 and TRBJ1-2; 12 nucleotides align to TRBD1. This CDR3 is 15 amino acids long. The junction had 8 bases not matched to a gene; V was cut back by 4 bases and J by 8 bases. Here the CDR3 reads CASSSRDRGPKGYTF. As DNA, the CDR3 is TGTGCCAGCAGTTCCCGGGACAGGGGGCCAAAGGGCTACACCTTC.

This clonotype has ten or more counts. The CDR3 protein is CSVKQGSVGTEAFF. In nucleotides, the CDR3 is TGCAGCGTGAAGCAGGGTTCGGTGGGCACTGAAGCTTTCTTT. This rearrangement joins TRBV29-1 to TRBJ1-1; D perhaps matches TRBD1 (5 bases). V lost 6 bases and J lost 4, with 18 bases in between. Germline lookup yields CDR1 SQVTM and CDR2 ANQGSEA. The length of the CDR3 is 14 residues.

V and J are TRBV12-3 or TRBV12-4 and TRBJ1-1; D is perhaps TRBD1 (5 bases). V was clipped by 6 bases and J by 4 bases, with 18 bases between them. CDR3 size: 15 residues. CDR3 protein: CASSPAAWGSTEAFF. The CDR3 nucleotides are TGTGCCAGCAGCCCCGCGGCGTGGGGGAGCACTGAAGCTTTCTTT.

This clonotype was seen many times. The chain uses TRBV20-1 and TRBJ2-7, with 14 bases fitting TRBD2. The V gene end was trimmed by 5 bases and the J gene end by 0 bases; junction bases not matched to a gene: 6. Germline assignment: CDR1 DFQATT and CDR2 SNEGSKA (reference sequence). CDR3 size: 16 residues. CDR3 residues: CSAPGLAGGASYEQYF. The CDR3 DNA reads TGCAGTGCTCCCGGACTAGCGGGAGGCGCCTCCTACGAGCAGTACTTC.